The clone carrying this T cell receptor (beta chain) was seen a handful of times. This sample is drawn from a study of response to subunit inactivated influenza vaccine. Each CDR3 protein gets one entry after TCRdb re-called the RT-PCR reads with MiXCR. The sample lists roughly 630,000 distinct CDR3 sequences; around 13% were seen once. Germline assignment: CDR1 SGHTA and CDR2 FQGNSA. Trimming cost V 1 base and J 3 bases; bases outside gene matches: 7. CDR3 length: 16 amino acids. The TCR sequence derives from a man aged 45-65 years who received an inactivated influenza vaccine. The V call is TRBV7-2, the J call TRBJ2-3; 7 bases align to TRBD2. The sequencing used PBMCs from blood, collected 14 days before vaccination. CDR3 sequence (DNA): TGTGCCAGCAGCTTAGGGGTGGGGGGGTGGACAGATACGCAGTATTTT. Translating it yields CASSLGVGGWTDTQYF. Full variable domain (outside the CDR3, taken from reference TRBV7-2 and TRBJ2-3): GAGVSQSPSNKVTEKGKDVELRCDPISGHTALYWYRQSLGQGLEFLIYFQGNSAPDKSGLPSDRFSAERTGGSVSTLTIQRTQQEDSAVYLCASSLGVGGWTDTQYFGPGTRLTVL.